This T cell receptor (beta chain) was recovered during a study of T-cell memory formation after mild COVID-19. Overall study context: TCR clusters largely stayed donor specific. Study-level results: Among clones contracting day 15 to 85, CD4/CD8 was balanced, whereas later expanders leaned CD4+. Pre-infection memory harbored some responding clones, suggesting cross-reactive memory joined.

About this clonotype: Its antigen remains unidentified.

This CDR3 is built from 17 residues. Germline V gene sequence: CDR1 SQVTM, CDR2 ANQGSEA. V lost 6 bases to trimming and J lost 2 bases; unmatched junction nucleotides: 15. One entry per CDR3 protein, called by TCRdb with MiXCR from the 5' RACE reads. The sample records 110,000 to 150,000 distinct CDR3 sequences, under 30% being singletons. The TCR originated in an adult woman who had mild COVID-19 (a few samples of this study predate the infection). Cell type and time point are not known. This sequence joins TRBV29-1 and TRBJ2-3; 9 bases fit TRBD2. Sequenced: PBMCs or a T cell subset sorted from them (not recorded which). In DNA form, the CDR3 reads TGCAGCGTATCCGATTATCGACTAGCGGACTCCACAGATACGCAGTATTTT. It translates to CSVSDYRLADSTDTQYF.